This T cell receptor beta chain appears in the sequencing data of a study of glioma-infiltrating T cells. Amplification of TCR alpha and beta CDR3 regions from RNA used iRepertoire nested multiplex PCR. Input was about 85-450 ng of tissue mRNA or PBMC total RNA. TCRdb re-called the multiplex PCR reads through MiXCR, storing one row per CDR3 protein. The sample includes around 100,000 distinct CDR3 sequences, about 30% of them seen just once. This clonotype has a count of ten or more. Its antigen remains unknown. Overall study findings and caveats: Above-expected tissue-blood divergence occurred in all gliomas, most in low-grade ones. Tissue and blood shared very few CDR3 sequences.

Per germline, CDR1 SGHAT and CDR2 FQNNGV. CDR3 length equals 15 residues. V lost 5 bases, J lost 4 bases, and 9 bases stayed unmatched. This receptor was identified in a human donor with low-grade glioma or glioblastoma, undergoing nonglioma brain surgery, or in good health (not recorded which). Sequencing input: glioma tissue, nonneoplastic brain tissue, or PBMCs (not recorded which). This chain uses TRBV11-2 with TRBJ2-5; 8 nucleotides match TRBD1. The CDR3 region has the DNA TGTGCCAGCAGCCCAGGGGGCCTAGGTGCAGAGACCCAGTACTTC. Translating it yields CASSPGGLGAETQYF.